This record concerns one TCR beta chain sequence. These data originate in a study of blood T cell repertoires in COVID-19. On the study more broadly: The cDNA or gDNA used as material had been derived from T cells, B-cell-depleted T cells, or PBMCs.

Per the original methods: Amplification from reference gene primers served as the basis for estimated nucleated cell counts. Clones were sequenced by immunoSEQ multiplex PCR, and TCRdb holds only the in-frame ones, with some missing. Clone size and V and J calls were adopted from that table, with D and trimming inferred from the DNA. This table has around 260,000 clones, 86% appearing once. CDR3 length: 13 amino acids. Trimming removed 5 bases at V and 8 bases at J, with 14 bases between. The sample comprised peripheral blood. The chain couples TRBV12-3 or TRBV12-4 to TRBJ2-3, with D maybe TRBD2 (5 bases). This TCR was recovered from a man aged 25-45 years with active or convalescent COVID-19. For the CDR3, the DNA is TGTGCCAGCAGTGCCATAAGCGGCGGTACGCAGTATTTT. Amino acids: CASSAISGGTQYF.